Listed below are T cell receptor beta chains from one sample, sequenced in a study of cytomegalovirus exposure and HLA in healthy donors. Sequencing used immunoSEQ multiplex PCR; TCRdb keeps in-frame clones, though not all of them. This sample yields about 60,000 clones, of which 90% to 97% are seen a single time; 0.9% belongs to the top ten. Sequencing was done on a sample of PBMCs. Receptor source: a man aged 18 to 30 in good health and CMV-seronegative. CDR3s include the opening cysteine and the closing phenylalanine or tryptophan. D genes are given only for firm matches. A clone size is listed for some rows: how often the clone was seen (once, few, many), or a class if it is expanded.

size,D,J,V,length,CDR3,DNA
.,TRBD2,TRBJ2-7,TRBV6-6,14,CASRASGSEVEQYF,TGTGCCAGCAGGGCTAGCGGGAGTGAGGTCGAGCAGTACTTC
.,TRBD1,TRBJ1-2,TRBV5-1,14,CASSLTGAYQSYTF,TGCGCCAGCAGCTTGACAGGGGCTTATCAAAGCTACACCTTC
.,TRBD2,TRBJ2-1,TRBV4-1,15,CASSQLAGGPDEQFF,TGCGCCAGCAGCCAACTAGCGGGAGGGCCCGATGAGCAGTTCTTC
.,TRBD2,TRBJ2-1,TRBV11-2,16,CASSPRLAGGHNEQFF,TGTGCCAGCAGCCCAAGACTAGCGGGAGGCCACAATGAGCAGTTCTTC
.,TRBD1,TRBJ1-4,TRBV4-1,16,CASSRRGGTDEWKLFF,TGCGCCAGCAGCAGACGAGGGGGGACAGACGAGTGGAAACTGTTTTTT
.,.,TRBJ2-5,TRBV18,12,CASSPTRETQYF,TGTGCCAGCTCACCTACTAGAGAGACCCAGTACTTC
once,.,TRBJ1-2,TRBV27,11,CASIGNYGYTF,TGTGCCAGCATCGGTAACTATGGCTACACCTTC
.,.,TRBJ1-1,TRBV10-2,13,CAGTRGMNTEAFF,TGCGCCGGTACGAGAGGGATGAACACTGAAGCTTTCTTT
.,TRBD1,TRBJ2-2,TRBV4-2,17,CASSQDRRDRGTGELFF,TGTGCCAGCAGCCAAGATCGTAGGGACAGGGGGACCGGGGAGCTGTTTTTT
.,.,TRBJ1-5,TRBV30,14,CAWRGAGQNQPQHF,TGTGCCTGGAGAGGAGCAGGGCAAAATCAGCCCCAGCATTTT
once,TRBD1,TRBJ2-1,TRBV9,15,CASSEGQGLNNEQFF,TGTGCCAGCAGCGAGGGACAGGGACTAAACAATGAGCAGTTCTTC
.,.,TRBJ2-1,TRBV5-4,16,CASSLPPITPYNEQFF,TGTGCCAGCAGCTTACCGCCCATAACACCCTACAATGAGCAGTTCTTC
.,.,TRBJ2-1,TRBV27,11,CASSSGNEQFF,TGTGCCAGCAGTTCCGGTAATGAGCAGTTCTTC
.,.,TRBJ2-2,TRBV28,12,CASTGRTGELFF,TGTGCCAGCACAGGGCGTACCGGGGAGCTGTTTTTT
.,TRBD2,TRBJ2-1,TRBV23-1,19,CASSQMASGTDISYNEQFF,TGCGCCAGCAGTCAAATGGCTAGCGGCACTGACATCTCCTACAATGAGCAGTTCTTC
few,.,TRBJ1-1,TRBV7-8,13,CASSYQANTEAFF,TGTGCCAGCAGCTATCAAGCGAACACTGAAGCTTTCTTT
.,TRBD2,TRBJ2-2,TRBV5-1,17,CASSPGAGGPSTGELFF,TGCGCCAGCAGCCCGGGGGCGGGAGGGCCCTCGACCGGGGAGCTGTTTTTT
.,TRBD1,TRBJ2-2,TRBV6-1,14,CASSPGQEAGELFF,TGTGCCAGCAGCCCGGGACAGGAGGCCGGGGAGCTGTTTTTT
.,.,TRBJ1-2,TRBV27,16,CASSYRGGELDYGYTF,TGTGCCAGCAGTTACCGGGGAGGGGAATTGGACTATGGCTACACCTTC
.,TRBD2,TRBJ2-5,TRBV6-1,14,CASRLAQNQETQYF,TGTGCCAGCAGACTAGCGCAAAACCAAGAGACCCAGTACTTC
.,TRBD1,TRBJ1-4,TRBV27,15,CASSFRSQGVEKLFF,TGTGCCAGCAGTTTCCGGTCACAGGGGGTTGAAAAACTGTTTTTT
.,.,TRBJ2-5,TRBV19,14,CASSSGTRGETQYF,TGTGCCAGTAGTAGCGGGACGCGGGGCGAGACCCAGTACTTC
.,TRBD1,TRBJ2-1,TRBV28,15,CASSSQGAGYNEQFF,TGTGCCAGCAGTTCACAGGGGGCGGGTTACAATGAGCAGTTCTTC
.,TRBD2,TRBJ2-7,TRBV15,14,CATSRGRTSGHQYF,TGTGCCACCAGCAGAGGAAGGACTAGCGGACACCAGTACTTC